This TCR beta chain emerged from a study of shared clonotypes between healthy human individuals. Study overall: The donor pool was made up of a couple of women and three men aged 18 to 49. Study outcomes and limitations: Even with large depth, rarefaction showed that sorted-subset sequencing was incomplete.

Concerning this clone: No antigen is known for it. Different DNA sequences within this sample yield the same CDR3.

Each cell subset's genomic DNA was divided evenly among several immunoSEQ plates. The assay was immunoSEQ multiplex PCR, and TCRdb's table has in-frame clones only and misses some. The data hold about 2.4 million clones, with just over 90% observed a single time. The specimen sequenced was naive CD4+ T cells sorted from blood. Subset meaning: CD45RA+ positively selected. The sequence was obtained from a man in his late teens or twenties in good health.

CDR3 residues: CASKGQGGEKLFF. As DNA, the CDR3 is TGTGCCAGCAAGGGACAGGGAGGAGAAAAACTGTTTTTT. The chain links TRBV6-5 to TRBJ1-4, with 9 bases that match TRBD1. CDR1 is MNHEY, CDR2 SVGAGI, per germline. The CDR3 contains 13 residues. The ends lost 7 bases at V and 8 bases at J; junction bases unmatched: 5.